One sample yielded the 8 T cell receptor beta chains listed below, sequenced in a study of cytomegalovirus exposure and HLA in healthy donors. 60 Vbeta and 13 Jbeta primers were used in PCR. This table comes from immunoSEQ multiplex PCR, and its TCRdb copy is limited to in-frame clones, with some not included. The table lists 200,000 or so clones, under 90% of them singletons. Material for sequencing was PBMCs. The receptors stem from a human donor in good health.

V is TRBV9 and J is TRBJ2-2, with 8 bases that match TRBD2. Germline-derived CDR1 and CDR2 are SGDLS and YYNGEE. The CDR3 extends over 16 amino acids. With 0 bases clipped from V and 3 bases from J, the junction kept 4 bases outside the gene matches. CDR3: CASSVVSGGYTGELFF. The DNA of the CDR3 is TGTGCCAGCAGCGTAGTATCGGGAGGGTACACCGGGGAGCTGTTTTTT.

The genes are TRBV6-5 and TRBJ2-3; D is unresolved. There are 12 residues in the CDR3. The V gene's germline CDR1 is MNHEY and CDR2 SVGAGI. V was cut by 4 bases and J by 6 bases, with 8 bases left in between. The chain's CDR3 is CASSLVGDTQYF. The CDR3 DNA follows: TGTGCCAGCAGTTTAGTCGGTGATACGCAGTATTTT.

The chain has TRBV12-5 and TRBJ2-2; 7 positions match TRBD2. CDR1 and CDR2 from the germline V gene are LGHNT and FRNRAP. The junction had 7 bases not matched to a gene; V was cut back by 2 bases and J by 1 base. The length of the CDR3 is 17 residues. The CDR3 reads CASGLTGGSLNTGELFF. In DNA, the CDR3 is TGTGCTAGTGGTTTGACGGGAGGCAGTTTGAACACCGGGGAGCTGTTTTTT.

This clone was counted between two and nine times. The chain carries TRBV7-9 and TRBJ2-5, with 7 bases fitting TRBD2. Germline CDR1 reads SEHNR; CDR2 reads FQNEAQ (reference sequence). This CDR3 contains 14 residues. The ends lost 5 bases at V and 4 bases at J; junction bases unmatched: 7. The CDR3 sequence is CASSAGVRLETQYF. DNA of the CDR3: TGTGCCAGCAGCGCGGGAGTTAGGTTAGAGACCCAGTACTTC. The full variable domain, with the rest looked up from reference TRBV7-9 and TRBJ2-5, is DTGVSQNPRHKITKRGQNVTFRCDPISEHNRLYWYRQTLGQGPEFLTYFQNEAQLEKSRLLSDRFSAERPKGSFSTLEIQRTEQGDSAMYLCASSAGVRLETQYFGPGTRLLVL.

The sample holds one count of this clone. The V and J genes are TRBV7-2 and TRBJ2-7; D is possibly TRBD2 (5 bases). V was pared by 4 bases and J by 6 bases, with 7 bases between. CDR1 and CDR2 (germline): SGHTA, FQGNSA. CDR3 length equals 11 residues. CDR3 coding DNA: TGTGCCAGCAGCTACAGCGGCGAGCAGTACTTC. It codes for CASSYSGEQYF.

The rearrangement uses TRBV7-9 and TRBJ1-2; TRBD1 agrees at 8 bases. The V segment lost 3 bases and the J segment 4 bases; nucleotides outside the gene matches: 7. Germline CDR1 and CDR2: SEHNR and FQNEAQ (reference sequence). The CDR3 is made up of 15 amino acids. CDR3 DNA sequence: TGTGCCAGCAGCTTTGACAGGGGAGGCACCTATGGCTACACCTTC. Protein product: CASSFDRGGTYGYTF.

The rearrangement joins TRBV4-1 to TRBJ1-3, with TRBD1 identical over 10 bases. The CDR3 is 15 residues long. V gave up 5 bases and J gave up 6 bases; unmatched junction bases: 7. The V gene's germline CDR1 is MGHRA and CDR2 YSYEKL. The chain's CDR3 is CASSYRDRGLNTIYF. CDR3 nucleotide sequence: TGCGCCAGCAGCTACCGGGACAGGGGTTTAAACACCATATATTTT.

This chain joins TRBV5-1 and TRBJ2-3; TRBD1 might be the D (5 bases). The V end lost 0 bases, the J end lost 0 bases, and 11 bases lay between the germline ends. The germline CDR1 and CDR2 sequences are SGHRS and YFSETQ. CDR3 length equals 16 residues. The CDR3 DNA sequence: TGCGCCAGCAGCTTGGCACAGGCCTATAGCACAGATACGCAGTATTTT. Its protein product is CASSLAQAYSTDTQYF. The variable domain in full, completed from reference TRBV5-1 and TRBJ2-3, reads KAGVTQTPRYLIKTRGQQVTLSCSPISGHRSVSWYQQTPGQGLQFLFEYFSETQRNKGNFPGRFSGRQFSNSRSEMNVSTLELGDSALYLCASSLAQAYSTDTQYFGPGTRLTVL.